What follows describes a single T cell receptor (beta chain). What it binds is unknown. These data originate in a study of cytomegalovirus exposure and HLA in healthy donors. Overall study findings and caveats: In a later analysis, several top co-occurrence clusters appeared linked to parvovirus B19, influenza, CMV and Epstein-Barr virus. There were under 200 TCR beta chains listed as cytomegalovirus-associated. Researchers reportedly found TCR beta sequences accurately predicted most subjects' HLA-A and HLA-B alleles. Later analysis indicated greater clonal expansion among HLA-associated TCR beta chains than among equally common other chains.

This CDR3 is 16 amino acids long. Trimming shortened V by 1 base and J by 3 bases, and 15 bases separated the two germline ends. The germline gives CDR1 SEHNR, CDR2 FQNEAQ (reference sequence). Amplification used 60 Vbeta primers and 13 Jbeta primers. Here immunoSEQ multiplex PCR was the method, and the copy in TCRdb shows in-frame clones only, minus some. Of 80,000 to 95,000 clones detected, around 75% appear once; the ten largest clones hold roughly 15%. The specimen was PBMCs. V gene TRBV7-9 combines with J gene TRBJ1-2; D possibly corresponds to TRBD1 (5 bases). The clonotype was recovered from a woman between 35 and 50 years old in good health and CMV-seropositive. As DNA, the CDR3 is TGTGCCAGCAGCTTAGTCTGGGGCAGTGGGGACTATGGCTACACCTTC. As protein: CASSLVWGSGDYGYTF.